This T cell receptor (beta chain) originates from a study of shared clonotypes between healthy human individuals. The CDR3 has 12 residues. From germline, CDR1 is WSHSY and CDR2 SAAADI. The ends were cut back, 6 bases at V and 7 bases at J, with 12 bases in the middle. This clone was counted once. A roughly 200 ng quantity of DNA, around 30,000 T cell genomes, went into the sorted-subset replicate PCRs. The data were produced by immunoSEQ multiplex PCR, yet TCRdb's version contains in-frame clones alone and is incomplete. The data hold about 1.1 million clones, with around 78% observed a single time. The gene calls are TRBV10-2 and TRBJ2-5, with a tentative D call TRBD2 (5 bases). Sequenced sample: memory CD4+ T cells from PBMCs. Subset of the sample: CD45RA-negative fraction. This clonotype was obtained from a man between 18 and 35 years old in good health. Some clones in this sample may be carry-over from other donors' samples. The DNA for the CDR3 is TGCGCCAGCAGGGCCGGGATCTGGACCCAGTACTTC. Translation gives CASRAGIWTQYF.